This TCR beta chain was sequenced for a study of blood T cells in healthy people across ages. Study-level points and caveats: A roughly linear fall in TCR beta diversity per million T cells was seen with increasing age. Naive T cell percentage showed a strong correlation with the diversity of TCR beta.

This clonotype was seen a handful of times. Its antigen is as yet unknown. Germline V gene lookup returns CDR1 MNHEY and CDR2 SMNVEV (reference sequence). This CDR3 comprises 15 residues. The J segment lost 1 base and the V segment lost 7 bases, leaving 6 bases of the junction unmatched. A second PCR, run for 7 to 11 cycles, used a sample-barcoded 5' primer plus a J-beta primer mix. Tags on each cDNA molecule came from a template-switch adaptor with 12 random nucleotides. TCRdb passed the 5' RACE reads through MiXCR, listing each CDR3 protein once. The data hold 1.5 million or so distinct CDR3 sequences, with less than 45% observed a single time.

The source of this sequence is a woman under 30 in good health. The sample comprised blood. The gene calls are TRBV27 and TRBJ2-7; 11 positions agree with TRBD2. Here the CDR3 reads CASTGLADGSYEQYF. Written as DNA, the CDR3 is TGTGCCAGCACGGGACTAGCGGATGGGTCCTACGAGCAGTACTTC.